Sequencing of this TCR beta chain was carried out in a study of cytomegalovirus exposure and HLA in healthy donors. Background on the study: HLA-typed donors were the source of around 77 million unique TCRs held in an early data release.

CDR3 length equals 17 residues. With V trimmed by 1 base and J by 8 bases, 14 bases remained unmatched. The germline gives CDR1 SGDLS, CDR2 YYNGEE. PCR primers comprised 60 Vbeta and 13 Jbeta primers. Original processing notes: There were around 80 million unique TCR beta chains by a later count, and about 12 million of them were shared. TCRdb's table, derived via immunoSEQ multiplex PCR, lists solely in-frame clones and lacks some. V, J and clone size are taken as reported in that table, and D and trimming were inferred from the DNA itself. The sample lists around 60,000 clones; approximately 71% were seen once.

V and J are TRBV9 and TRBJ1-3; 8 nucleotides match TRBD1. The sequencing input was PBMCs. The origin of this receptor is a woman aged 40 to 50 in good health and CMV-seropositive. CDR3 loop: CASSVRGTGGVLDTIYF. In nucleotides, the CDR3 is TGTGCCAGCAGCGTAAGGGGGACAGGTGGTGTCTTAGACACCATATATTTT.